The 5 T cell receptor beta chains reported below all come from one sample, sequenced in a study of beta chain features in type 1 diabetes. Investigators reverse transcribed all isolated RNA, so they sequenced expressed TCRB transcripts. The protocol was immunoSEQ multiplex PCR, while the TCRdb copy is restricted to in-frame clones and leaves out a portion. This table holds hundreds of thousands of clones, 30% found once. The sample was naive CD4+ T cells from blood. The origin of the receptors is a man younger than 35 in good health.

This clone is a singleton in its sample. The chain uses TRBV29-1 and TRBJ1-2; D gene unclear. Trimming took off 4 bases at V and 7 bases at J, with 13 bases between the two ends. Germline assignment: CDR1 SQVTM and CDR2 ANQGSEA. There are 12 residues in the CDR3. DNA for the CDR3: TGCAGCGTTGGTTCGAGCAGTCCTGGCTACACCTTC. It specifies CSVGSSSPGYTF.

A few counts support this clone. The V gene is TRBV30, the J gene TRBJ1-2; a possible D gene is TRBD1 (5 bases). The length of the CDR3 is 13 residues. Germline V CDR1 and CDR2: GTSNPN, SVGIG (reference sequence). V lost 2 bases to trimming and J lost 7 bases, with 14 bases between them. The DNA of the CDR3 is TGTGCCTGGAGTCAAGGGGCTGGAGGTGGCTACACCTTC. Its protein product is CAWSQGAGGGYTF.

In this sample, this clone turned up a few times. The J gene is TRBJ1-2, the V gene TRBV7-9; 9 bases agree with TRBD1. CDR3 length: 15 amino acids. The ends lost 5 bases at V and 8 bases at J; junction bases unmatched: 12. Germline-derived CDR1 and CDR2 are SEHNR and FQNEAQ (reference sequence). CDR3 residues: CASSLQQGAAYGYTF. CDR3 nucleotides: TGTGCCAGCAGCCTACAACAGGGGGCAGCGTACGGCTACACCTTC.

The chain has TRBV7-2 and TRBJ2-3; weak D call: TRBD2 (7 bases). The CDR3 consists of 15 residues. CDR1 and CDR2 from the germline V gene are SGHTA and FQGNSA. V was clipped by 5 bases and J by 5 bases, with 17 bases between them. CDR3 bases: TGTGCCAGCAGCCGCGGGGGCACCTCCCAAGATACGCAGTATTTT. Its protein product is CASSRGGTSQDTQYF.

The CDR3 here is CASSLTHLGEPQHF. CDR3 sequence (DNA): TGTGCCAGCAGCCTAACACATCTGGGAGAGCCCCAGCATTTT. The chain couples TRBV9 to TRBJ1-5; D unclear. Trimming took 4 bases from V and 8 from J, leaving 16 bases between them. Germline lookup yields CDR1 SGDLS and CDR2 YYNGEE. The CDR3 covers 14 residues. Full variable domain (rest looked up from reference TRBV9 and TRBJ1-5): DSGVTQTPKHLITATGQRVTLRCSPRSGDLSVYWYQQSLDQGLQFLIQYYNGEERAKGNILERFSAQQFPDLHSELNLSSLELGDSALYFCASSLTHLGEPQHFGDGTRLSIL.